This paragraph covers one T cell receptor (beta chain) sequence. The sample comes from a study of blood T cell repertoires in COVID-19. V lost 1 base, J lost 2 bases, and 4 bases stayed unmatched. The CDR3 contains 17 residues. Germline V gene data show CDR1 as KGHSH and CDR2 as LQKENI. Clones were sequenced by immunoSEQ multiplex PCR, and TCRdb holds only the in-frame ones, with some missing. Of 150,000 to 200,000 clones listed, about 79% were seen once; the top ten hold roughly 25%. The V and J genes are TRBV18 and TRBJ1-3; 11 positions agree with TRBD1. The TCR was taken from a woman in her 70s with acute or convalescent COVID-19. Sequencing was done on a sample of peripheral blood. Here the CDR3 reads CASSPRGTGGTGNTIYF. In DNA form, the CDR3 reads TGTGCCAGCTCACCACGAGGGACAGGGGGTACTGGAAACACCATATATTTT.